This TCR beta chain is drawn from a study of CD8 T cells in ankylosing spondylitis. Whole-study findings and limits: In ankylosing spondylitis blood, a motif of several highly homologous TCR beta variants appeared characteristic.

The CDR3 sequence is 16 residues long. Germline lookup yields CDR1 SGHTA and CDR2 FQGTGA. J gave up 6 bases and V 5 bases, and 12 bases lay outside the gene matches. TCRdb used MiXCR to reprocess the 5' RACE reads, holding one entry per CDR3 protein. This repertoire shows about 170,000 distinct CDR3 sequences, 18% found once; its top ten account for under 9%. In the case of this clonotype: As yet, its antigen is unknown.

The J gene is TRBJ2-1, the V gene TRBV7-3; TRBD2 matches at 8 bases. The sample comprised blood, either unsorted or a sorted T cell fraction (not recorded which). The clonotype originates from a male donor with ankylosing spondylitis or in good health (not recorded which). CDR3 residues: CASSPTQAGAGNEQFF. The CDR3 nucleotides are TGTGCCAGCAGCCCCACCCAAGCGGGAGCAGGCAATGAGCAGTTCTTC.